This TCR beta chain appears in the sequencing data of a study of CD8+CD57+ T cells in acquired aplastic anemia. Background on the study: Sorted CD4+ and CD8+ cells gave an average of about 3 ug of DNA.

A word on this clonotype: The antigen is not known.

Researchers used genomic DNA as the template to profile TCR beta VDJ and CDR3. TCRdb independently ran MiXCR on the reads; one entry per CDR3 protein. This sample carries under 200,000 distinct CDR3 sequences, over 40% of them seen once, and the ten largest clones take 1.8%. Germline-derived CDR1 and CDR2 are LGHNA and YNFKEQ. V lost 0 bases, J lost 4 bases, and 11 bases lay in between. CDR3 length: 15 amino acids. The study's findings and limits: Patients and controls shared around 30 CD8+ CDR3 sequences.

Patients sequenced had flow cytometry evidence of CD8+CD57+ cell expansion. The sequenced sample was sorted CD4+, CD8+, or CD8+CD57+ T cells (not recorded which) from PBMCs. The V gene is TRBV4-2, the J gene TRBJ2-3; D is unresolved. This sequence originates from a human donor with aplastic anemia. CDR3 nucleotide sequence: TGTGCCAGCAGCCAAGATCACTTAGTCGCAGATACGCAGTATTTT. Its protein product is CASSQDHLVADTQYF.